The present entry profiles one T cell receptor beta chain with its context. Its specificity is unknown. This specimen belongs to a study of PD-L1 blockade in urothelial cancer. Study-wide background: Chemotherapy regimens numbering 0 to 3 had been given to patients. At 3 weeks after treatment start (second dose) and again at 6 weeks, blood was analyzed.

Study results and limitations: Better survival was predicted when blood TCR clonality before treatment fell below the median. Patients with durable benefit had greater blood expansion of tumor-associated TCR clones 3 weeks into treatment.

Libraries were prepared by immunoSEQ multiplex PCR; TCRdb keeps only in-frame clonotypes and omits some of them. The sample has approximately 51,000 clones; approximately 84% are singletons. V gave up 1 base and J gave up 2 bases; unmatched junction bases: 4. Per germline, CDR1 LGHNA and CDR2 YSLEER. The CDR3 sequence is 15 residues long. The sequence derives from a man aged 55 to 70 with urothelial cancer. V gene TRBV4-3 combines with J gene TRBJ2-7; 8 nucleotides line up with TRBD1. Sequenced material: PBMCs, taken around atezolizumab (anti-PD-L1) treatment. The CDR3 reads CASSQVQGEAYEQYF. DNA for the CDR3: TGCGCCAGCAGCCAAGTACAGGGGGAGGCCTACGAGCAGTACTTC.